The rows below give T cell receptor beta chains drawn from one sample of a study of beta chain features in type 1 diabetes. Assay used: immunoSEQ multiplex PCR; TCRdb lists only in-frame clones, some missing. The table records around 350,000 clones, 10% to 15% of them present only once. The sample taken for sequencing was naive CD4+ T cells from blood. The receptors derive from a man aged 18 to 29 in good health. Both conserved end residues are part of each CDR3. D genes are given only for firm matches. Size tells how often a clone was seen (once, few, many) or the class of an expanded clone, and some rows leave it out.

-,11,many,TRBV9,TRBJ2-1,TGTGCCAGCAGCGCCACTCGGGAGCAGTTCTTC,CASSATREQFF
-,14,-,TRBV6-5,TRBJ2-7,TGTGCCAGCAGTTACCAGGCAGGGGATTACGAGCAGTACTTC,CASSYQAGDYEQYF
-,15,-,TRBV4-2,TRBJ1-1,TGTGCCAGCAGCCAAGATGGAGGGGTAGGCACTGAAGCTTTCTTT,CASSQDGGVGTEAFF
-,14,-,TRBV9,TRBJ2-1,TGTGCCAGCAACTTCAGGCCAACCTACAATGAGCAGTTCTTC,CASNFRPTYNEQFF
TRBD1,15,-,TRBV28,TRBJ1-2,TGTGCCAGCAGTTTCTCCGACAGGGCCGACTATGGCTACACCTTC,CASSFSDRADYGYTF
TRBD2,15,-,TRBV7-9,TRBJ2-2,TGTGCCAGCAGCTCGACTAGCGGGAAGGCCGGGGAGCTGTTTTTT,CASSSTSGKAGELFF
TRBD1,14,-,TRBV10-3,TRBJ2-1,TGTGCCATCAGTCTCGGGACAGGGATAAATGAGCAGTTCTTC,CAISLGTGINEQFF
-,15,-,TRBV28,TRBJ2-7,TGTGCCAGCAGCCTACCCCAGACAGGTCCCCACGAGCAGTACTTC,CASSLPQTGPHEQYF
TRBD1,14,few,TRBV7-9,TRBJ2-4,TGTGCCAGCAGCTTCGGACAGGGGAAAAACATTCAGTACTTC,CASSFGQGKNIQYF
TRBD2,13,few,TRBV5-6,TRBJ2-3,TGTGCCAGCTCGATCGGGAGGGCAGATACGCAGTATTTT,CASSIGRADTQYF
TRBD2,14,few,TRBV11-3,TRBJ2-1,TGTGCCAGCAGCGCAGCGGGGCCCACGGATGAGCAGTTCTTC,CASSAAGPTDEQFF
-,11,-,TRBV20-1,TRBJ2-7,TGCAGTGCTCCCATTAGCTACGAGCAGTACTTC,CSAPISYEQYF
-,15,few,TRBV9,TRBJ1-2,TGTGCCAGCAGCGTAGAAGACTTACAAAACTATGGCTACACCTTC,CASSVEDLQNYGYTF
TRBD2,16,-,TRBV4-3,TRBJ2-7,TGCGCCAGCAGCCAAGATTTGACTAGCGGGACCTACGAGCAGTACTTC,CASSQDLTSGTYEQYF
-,13,-,TRBV28,TRBJ2-7,TGTGCCAGCAGTTCGGGAGCGAGGTACGAGCAGTACTTC,CASSSGARYEQYF
-,14,-,TRBV5-1,TRBJ2-1,TGCGCCAGCAGTCGGACCGCAGGGGCGAATGAGCAGTTCTTC,CASSRTAGANEQFF
-,12,-,TRBV5-6,TRBJ2-7,TGTGCCAGCAGCTTGAACAGGTGGGAGCAGTACTTC,CASSLNRWEQYF
TRBD1,15,-,TRBV7-7,TRBJ2-5,TGTGCTAGCAGCTTCGGGACAGGGGGCGGAGAGACCCAGTACTTC,CASSFGTGGGETQYF
-,14,few,TRBV27,TRBJ1-2,TGTGCCAGCAGTTTCGGCGGAGCTAACTATGGCTACACCTTC,CASSFGGANYGYTF
TRBD1,16,-,TRBV2,TRBJ1-4,TGTGCCAGCAATGGTCGGGGGACAGGGGCAGGTGAAAAACTGTTTTTT,CASNGRGTGAGEKLFF
-,12,-,TRBV30,TRBJ1-2,TGTGTCCAAGGGCTGGGGAGTAATGGCTACACCTTC,CVQGLGSNGYTF
-,14,few,TRBV29-1,TRBJ1-1,TGCAGCGTTCCGAGCGCGATGAGAGACACTGAAGCTTTCTTT,CSVPSAMRDTEAFF
TRBD1,15,-,TRBV9,TRBJ1-4,TGTGCCAGCAGCCACGGGACAGGGGAGTTGGTAAAACTGTTTTTT,CASSHGTGELVKLFF
TRBD1,15,few,TRBV29-1,TRBJ2-2,TGCAGCGTCCTTGACAGGGGGCGCGGCACCGGGGAGCTGTTTTTT,CSVLDRGRGTGELFF
-,13,-,TRBV10-3,TRBJ1-6,TGTGCCATCAGTGAAGAGGAGAGTTCACCCCTCCACTTT,CAISEEESSPLHF
TRBD1,19,-,TRBV15,TRBJ1-5,TGTGCCACCAGCAGAGATTCCTGGGACAGGGGTGGTTTGAGTCAGCCCCAGCATTTT,CATSRDSWDRGGLSQPQHF
-,14,few,TRBV18,TRBJ2-7,TGTGCCAGCTCACCCTTGCCTAACTCCTACGAGCAGTACTTC,CASSPLPNSYEQYF
TRBD2,14,few,TRBV25-1,TRBJ2-1,TGTGCCAGCAGACTAGCGGGAGGGCTCAATGAGCAGTTCTTC,CASRLAGGLNEQFF
-,15,-,TRBV4-1,TRBJ1-2,TGCGCCAGCACCCCCGGGGGGGTAGGGTACTATGGCTACACCTTC,CASTPGGVGYYGYTF
-,14,-,TRBV30,TRBJ2-2,TGTGCCTGGGGGGGCAGGCCGAACACCGGGGAGCTGTTTTTT,CAWGGRPNTGELFF
TRBD2,13,few,TRBV7-2,TRBJ2-1,TGTGCCAGCAGCCCGAGCGGGGTTTCTAGCCAGTTCTTC,CASSPSGVSSQFF
TRBD1,14,-,TRBV18,TRBJ2-7,TGTGCCAGCTCAGACAGGGGGATGCACTACGAGCAGTACTTC,CASSDRGMHYEQYF
TRBD1,13,-,TRBV5-4,TRBJ1-2,TGTGCCAGCAGCCCGGAGACAGGGTACGGCTACACCTTC,CASSPETGYGYTF
TRBD2,17,few,TRBV18,TRBJ2-2,TGTGCCAGCTCACCAACGGGACTAGCCTTGAACACCGGGGAGCTGTTTTTT,CASSPTGLALNTGELFF
TRBD1,16,-,TRBV28,TRBJ1-2,TGTGCCAGCAGACCCATAGACGACAGGGACCACTATGGCTACACCTTC,CASRPIDDRDHYGYTF
-,13,few,TRBV30,TRBJ1-4,TGTGCCTGCCCGGGGTGGCCTAATGAAAAACTGTTTTTT,CACPGWPNEKLFF
TRBD1,14,few,TRBV7-9,TRBJ2-7,TGTGCCAGCAGTACCGGGGACAGGGTCTACGAGCAGTACTTC,CASSTGDRVYEQYF
TRBD1,15,few,TRBV4-3,TRBJ2-7,TGCGCCAGCAGCCAAGGACAGGGGGTTTCCTACGAGCAGTACTTC,CASSQGQGVSYEQYF
TRBD2,15,-,TRBV7-9,TRBJ2-3,TGTGCCAGCAGCTTAGTCTTGGGGGGGACAGATACGCAGTATTTT,CASSLVLGGTDTQYF
-,16,many,TRBV9,TRBJ2-1,TGTGCCAGCGGACTAACCAGACTCGCAAGTTTCAATGAGCAGTTCTTC,CASGLTRLASFNEQFF
-,14,few,TRBV29-1,TRBJ2-3,TGCAGCGCCCAGGGAGGAACTAGCACAGATACGCAGTATTTT,CSAQGGTSTDTQYF
-,14,-,TRBV6-5,TRBJ2-5,TGTGCCAGCAGTTACTTGGGCCAGGAAGAGACCCAGTACTTC,CASSYLGQEETQYF
-,15,-,TRBV10-3,TRBJ1-1,TGTGCCATCAGTGAGTCGACAGTCCAGGGAACTGAAGCTTTCTTT,CAISESTVQGTEAFF
TRBD2,17,many,TRBV28,TRBJ2-1,TGTGCCAGCAGTCGCAGAATGGGACTAGCCCCCTACAATGAGCAGTTCTTC,CASSRRMGLAPYNEQFF
TRBD1,16,few,TRBV28,TRBJ1-2,TGTGCCAGCAGTCCGACCGGGACAGGGGTTGTCTATGGCTACACCTTC,CASSPTGTGVVYGYTF
-,13,few,TRBV30,TRBJ2-5,TGTGCCTGGAGTGTCGGGTCTCAAGAGACCCAGTACTTC,CAWSVGSQETQYF
-,13,-,TRBV19,TRBJ1-6,TGTGCCAGTAGACAGGTTTATAATTCACCCCTCCACTTT,CASRQVYNSPLHF
TRBD1,14,few,TRBV5-1,TRBJ2-3,TGCGCCAGCAGCCGGGACAGAGTCACAGATACGCAGTATTTT,CASSRDRVTDTQYF
-,15,-,TRBV10-3,TRBJ2-2,TGTGCCATCGGCCAAGGACTACGACTCACCGGGGAGCTGTTTTTT,CAIGQGLRLTGELFF
TRBD1,13,-,TRBV30,TRBJ1-2,TGTGCCTGGACCATGACAGGGGAGAACGGCTACACCTTC,CAWTMTGENGYTF
TRBD2,15,-,TRBV5-6,TRBJ2-1,TGTGCCAGCAGATCGGGACTAGCGGGGCGCAATGAGCAGTTCTTC,CASRSGLAGRNEQFF
-,13,-,TRBV6-1,TRBJ2-5,TGTGCCAGCAGCGTCGGACACGAAGAGACCCAGTACTTC,CASSVGHEETQYF
-,13,few,TRBV6-6,TRBJ2-3,TGTGCCAGCAGCTCCGACCGGGAGTGGACGCAGTATTTT,CASSSDREWTQYF
-,10,-,TRBV28,TRBJ1-2,TGTGCCAGCAGAGAGGATGGCTACACCTTC,CASREDGYTF
-,15,-,TRBV5-1,TRBJ2-5,TGCGCCAGCACCTCGGGGGACAGAAAACAAGAGACCCAGTACTTC,CASTSGDRKQETQYF
-,14,-,TRBV11-2,TRBJ2-3,TGTGCCAGCAGGGATTGGAGAGGCACAGATACGCAGTATTTT,CASRDWRGTDTQYF
TRBD1,14,few,TRBV18,TRBJ1-1,TGTGCCAGCTCACCCGGACAGGGAGTCGAGGCAGCTTTCTTT,CASSPGQGVEAAFF
TRBD1,13,few,TRBV5-6,TRBJ2-5,TGTGCCAGCAGCCCGGGACAGGGGGAGACCCAGTACTTC,CASSPGQGETQYF
-,16,-,TRBV15,TRBJ1-6,TGTGCCACCAGCAGAGGGGGGGGGCCGTATTATTCACCCCTCCACTTT,CATSRGGGPYYSPLHF
TRBD2,15,few,TRBV5-1,TRBJ2-1,TGCGCCAGCAGCACCGGGACTAGCGGGATAGGGGAGCAGTTCTTC,CASSTGTSGIGEQFF